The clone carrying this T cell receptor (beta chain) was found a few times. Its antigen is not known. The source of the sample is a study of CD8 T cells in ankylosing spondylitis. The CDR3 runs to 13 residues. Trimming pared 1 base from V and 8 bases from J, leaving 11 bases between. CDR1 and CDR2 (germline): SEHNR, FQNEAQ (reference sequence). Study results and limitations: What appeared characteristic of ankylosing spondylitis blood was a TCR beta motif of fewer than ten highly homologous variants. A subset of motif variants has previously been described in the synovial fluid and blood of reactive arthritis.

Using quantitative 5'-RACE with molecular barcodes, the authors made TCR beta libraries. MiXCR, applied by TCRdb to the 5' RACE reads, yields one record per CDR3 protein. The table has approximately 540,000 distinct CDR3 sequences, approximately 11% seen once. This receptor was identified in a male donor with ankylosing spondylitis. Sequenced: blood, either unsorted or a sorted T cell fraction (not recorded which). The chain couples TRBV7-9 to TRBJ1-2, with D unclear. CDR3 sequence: CASSLGDPRGYTF. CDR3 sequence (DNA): TGTGCCAGCAGCTTAGGGGATCCGAGGGGCTACACCTTC.